The 3 T cell receptor beta chains below come from one sample, sequenced in a study of spatial heterogeneity in lung cancer. TCRdb re-derived calls from the 5' RACE reads in MiXCR, one entry per CDR3 protein. This sample has roughly 70,000 distinct CDR3 sequences, with roughly 8.9% found just once. Time point specified: blood at routine non-recurrence follow-up after resection. Material: PBMCs, obtained at follow-up. The receptors originated from a female donor with early-stage non-small cell lung cancer.

There are many counts of this clonotype. The genes are TRBV5-1 and TRBJ1-2; the match to TRBD1 covers 8 bases. Germline V CDR1 and CDR2: SGHRS, YFSETQ. The CDR3 has 15 amino acids. The trim removed 0 bases at V and 4 bases at J, leaving 5 bases unmatched. CDR3 DNA: TGCGCCAGCAGCTTGGCGACAGGGGCAAGCTATGGCTACACCTTC. Residues: CASSLATGASYGYTF.

In this sample, this clonotype turned up many times. V and J are TRBV27 and TRBJ2-1; D unresolved. The germline CDR1 and CDR2 sequences are MNHEY and SMNVEV (reference sequence). This CDR3 has 15 residues. The V end lost 6 bases, the J end lost 0 bases, and 12 bases lay between the germline ends. The CDR3 sequence is CASSLQDPSYNEQFF. The CDR3 DNA sequence: TGTGCCAGCAGCCTCCAGGACCCCTCCTACAATGAGCAGTTCTTC.

This clonotype was found many times. This chain joins TRBV28 and TRBJ1-1; the D gene is possibly TRBD1 (5 bases). V gave up 6 bases and J gave up 1 base, with 15 bases separating them. The CDR3 is 15 residues long. CDR1 and CDR2 (germline): MDHEN, SYDVKM. The CDR3 region is CASSALWGSNTEAFF. CDR3 nucleotides: TGTGCCAGCAGCGCCTTATGGGGGTCGAACACTGAAGCTTTCTTT.